This TCR beta chain was recovered during a study of T-cell memory formation after mild COVID-19. Study at large: TCR clusters were mostly confined to one donor each. General observations from the study: Researchers report contracting CD4+ clones mostly in CM and EM, with CD8+ clones in EMRA. A subset of responding clones appeared in pre-infection memory, suggesting cross-reactive memory joined.

Using constant-segment primers, 5'RACE produced TCR alpha and TCR beta cDNA libraries carrying sample barcodes and UMIs. TCRdb analysed the 5' RACE reads with MiXCR anew, one entry per CDR3 protein. This sample has 29,000 or so distinct CDR3 sequences, with around 10% found just once. This CDR3 is built from 14 residues. This clonotype was recorded many times. Its antigen remains unknown. A read error may produce the germline difference seen at one junction end. This sequence originates from an adult woman who had mild COVID-19 (a few samples of this study predate the infection). Cell type and time point are not known. This chain joins TRBV12-3 or TRBV12-4 and TRBJ1-2, with 7 bases aligning to TRBD1. The specimen sequenced was PBMCs or a T cell subset sorted from them (not recorded which). The CDR3 sequence: CASSGAGQPYDYTF. The DNA for the CDR3 is TGTGCCAGCAGTGGCGCGGGACAGCCTTATGACTACACCTTC.